This record looks at one T cell receptor beta chain sequence and its context. Clones were read by immunoSEQ multiplex PCR, and TCRdb kept only the in-frame ones, dropping some. Among about 120,000 clones, about 85% were seen once, and the ten largest hold under 13%. The data were obtained in a study of blood T cell repertoires in COVID-19. Background on the study: Sample material is recorded as cDNA or gDNA derived from T cells, B-cell-depleted T cells, or PBMCs.

Material for sequencing was peripheral blood. This TCR derives from an elderly man with acute or convalescent COVID-19.

CDR3 coding DNA: TGTGCCAGCAGCTTCACCGGGACTACGATTAACAATGAGCAGTTCTTC. Encoded protein: CASSFTGTTINNEQFF. The V gene is TRBV11-2, the J gene TRBJ2-1, with 7 bases that match TRBD2. Germline lookup yields CDR1 SGHAT and CDR2 FQNNGV. With V trimmed by 3 bases and J by 5 bases, 10 bases remained unmatched. This CDR3 region has 16 residues.